What follows are 12 T cell receptor beta chains derived from one specimen sequenced in a study of cytomegalovirus exposure and HLA in healthy donors. Use of 60 Vbeta and 13 Jbeta primers characterized the PCR. The data were produced by immunoSEQ multiplex PCR, yet TCRdb's version contains in-frame clones alone and is incomplete. The sample carries about 200,000 clones, 75% to 85% recorded once. The sample comprised PBMCs. The origin of the receptors is a woman in her forties or fifties in good health and CMV-seropositive.

The chain joins TRBV6-4 to TRBJ2-7, with 8 bases identical to TRBD2. V was clipped by 6 bases and J by 5 bases; unmatched bases: 6. CDR3 length: 13 amino acids. Germline CDR1 MRHNA, CDR2 SNTAGT. The CDR3 protein is CASRTVRGDEQYF. For the CDR3, the DNA is TGTGCCAGCAGGACTGTGCGGGGGGACGAGCAGTACTTC.

This clone has a handful of counts. The chain links TRBV5-4 to TRBJ2-7; D is ambiguous. Trimming took 2 bases from V and 0 from J, leaving 6 bases between them. Germline CDR1 reads SGHNT; CDR2 reads YYREEE (reference sequence). CDR3 size: 13 residues. The CDR3 sequence is CASSFPSSYEQYF. CDR3 DNA: TGTGCCAGCAGCTTTCCCAGCTCCTACGAGCAGTACTTC. The whole variable domain, remainder taken from reference TRBV5-4 and TRBJ2-7, is ETGVTQSPTHLIKTRGQQVTLRCSSQSGHNTVSWYQQALGQGPQFIFQYYREEENGRGNFPPRFSGLQFPNYSSELNVNALELDDSALYLCASSFPSSYEQYFGPGTRLTVT.

This rearrangement joins TRBV7-2 to TRBJ1-2; the D is unclear. The germline gives CDR1 SGHTA, CDR2 FQGNSA. This CDR3 contains 14 residues. V gave up 4 bases and J gave up 1 base, with 10 bases separating them. CDR3 residues: CASSSWEFNYGYTF. The CDR3 DNA reads as TGTGCCAGCAGCTCCTGGGAGTTTAACTATGGCTACACCTTC. Using reference TRBV7-2 and TRBJ1-2 for the parts outside the CDR3, the full variable domain is GAGVSQSPSNKVTEKGKDVELRCDPISGHTALYWYRQSLGQGLEFLIYFQGNSAPDKSGLPSDRFSAERTGGSVSTLTIQRTQQEDSAVYLCASSSWEFNYGYTFGSGTRLTVV.

This clone has just a few counts. The chain employs TRBV5-1 and TRBJ2-5, with 7 bases lining up with TRBD2. In germline, CDR1 is SGHRS, CDR2 YFSETQ. Germline trimming cut 0 bases from V and 2 bases from J; bases unmatched to any gene: 4. The CDR3 is made up of 15 amino acids. The CDR3 here is CASSLAGRRQETQYF. The CDR3 region has the DNA TGCGCCAGCAGCTTGGCCGGGAGGCGGCAAGAGACCCAGTACTTC. Combining the CDR3 with reference TRBV5-1 and TRBJ2-5 gives the whole variable domain KAGVTQTPRYLIKTRGQQVTLSCSPISGHRSVSWYQQTPGQGLQFLFEYFSETQRNKGNFPGRFSGRQFSNSRSEMNVSTLELGDSALYLCASSLAGRRQETQYFGPGTRLLVL.

This clone has only a few counts. The V and J genes are TRBV2 and TRBJ1-2; 12 nucleotides align to TRBD1. The CDR3 has 12 amino acids. The ends lost 6 bases at V and 8 bases at J; junction bases unmatched: 1. Germline V CDR1 and CDR2: SNHLY, FYNNEI. Here the CDR3 reads CASSGTGGGYTF. The DNA of the CDR3 is TGTGCCAGCAGCGGGACAGGGGGCGGCTACACCTTC.

This chain links TRBV19 with TRBJ1-6; D is possibly TRBD1 (5 bases). Germline V lookup: CDR1 LNHDA, CDR2 SQIVND (reference sequence). This CDR3 region has 15 residues. The germline V and J ends were trimmed by 3 bases and 11 bases, with 17 bases remaining between them. The CDR3 reads CASSMGGGVGPPLHF. CDR3 nucleotide sequence: TGTGCCAGTAGTATGGGCGGGGGTGTAGGTCCACCCCTCCACTTT.

This clone was recorded a few times. The gene calls are TRBV19 and TRBJ1-6; TRBD1 might be the D (5 bases). CDR3 size: 11 residues. The V and J ends lost 9 bases and 7 bases respectively, with 7 bases between them. Germline V gene sequence: CDR1 LNHDA, CDR2 SQIVND (reference sequence). CDR3 DNA: TGTGCCAGCGGACAAAATTCACCCCTCCACTTT. This codes for CASGQNSPLHF.

The V and J genes are TRBV5-1 and TRBJ2-1, with 14 bases fitting TRBD2. Germline lookup yields CDR1 SGHRS and CDR2 YFSETQ. The CDR3 spans 15 residues. V was pared by 4 bases and J by 6 bases, with 3 bases of the junction left unmatched. The CDR3 sequence is CASSVGLAGGNEQFF. The CDR3 bases are TGCGCCAGCAGCGTAGGACTAGCGGGAGGCAATGAGCAGTTCTTC.

The V gene is TRBV5-6, the J gene TRBJ2-7; the match to TRBD2 covers 9 bases. With 4 bases clipped from V and 1 base from J, the junction kept 6 bases outside the gene matches. The CDR3 length is 15 residues. Per the germline V gene, CDR1 is SGHDT and CDR2 is YYEEEE. The CDR3, as DNA: TGTGCCAGCAGCCCCGGTCTAGCGGGATCCTACGAGCAGTACTTC. Protein sequence: CASSPGLAGSYEQYF.

The rearrangement links TRBV6-6 to TRBJ1-5; TRBD1 agrees at 7 bases. The V gene end was trimmed by 4 bases and the J gene end by 5 bases; junction bases not matched to a gene: 5. The CDR3 is made up of 14 amino acids. Germline CDR1 and CDR2: MNHNY and SVGAGI (reference sequence). DNA of the CDR3: TGTGCCAGCAGTTTGGACAGGTCGTATCAGCCCCAGCATTTT. Its protein product is CASSLDRSYQPQHF.

For the CDR3, the DNA is TGTGCCAGCAGCCCCCAGTTCTACGAGCAGTACTTC. Protein sequence: CASSPQFYEQYF. V usage is TRBV7-9 and J usage is TRBJ2-7, with D unclear. The V and J ends lost 5 bases and 3 bases respectively, with 8 bases between them. The CDR3 has 12 residues. CDR1 and CDR2 from the germline V gene are SEHNR and FQNEAQ (reference sequence). The complete variable domain, with remaining parts taken from reference TRBV7-9 and TRBJ2-7, reads DTGVSQNPRHKITKRGQNVTFRCDPISEHNRLYWYRQTLGQGPEFLTYFQNEAQLEKSRLLSDRFSAERPKGSFSTLEIQRTEQGDSAMYLCASSPQFYEQYFGPGTRLTVT.

CDR3 nucleotide sequence: TGCGCCAGCAGCCAAGATTGGCCTCTTTTGGCGGGGGTGGAAGATACGCAGTATTTT. Protein sequence: CASSQDWPLLAGVEDTQYF. The V call is TRBV4-1, the J call TRBJ2-3, with 7 positions matching TRBD2. The CDR3 covers 19 residues. V was pared by 0 bases and J by 5 bases, with 17 bases of the junction left unmatched. Germline CDR1 is MGHRA and CDR2 is YSYEKL.